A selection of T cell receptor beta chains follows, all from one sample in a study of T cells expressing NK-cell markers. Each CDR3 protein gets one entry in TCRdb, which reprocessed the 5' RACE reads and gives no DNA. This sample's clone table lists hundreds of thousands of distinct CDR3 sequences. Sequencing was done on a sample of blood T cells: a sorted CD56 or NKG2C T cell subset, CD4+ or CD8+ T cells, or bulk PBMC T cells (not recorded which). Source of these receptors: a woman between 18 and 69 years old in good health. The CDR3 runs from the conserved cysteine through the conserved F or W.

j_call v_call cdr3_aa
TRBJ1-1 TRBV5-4 CASGRDRLNTEAFF
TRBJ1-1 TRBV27 CASSPSGYGGRAGTEAFF
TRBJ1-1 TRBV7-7 CASRSDLATQF
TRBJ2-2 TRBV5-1 CASSRPGRGNTGELFF
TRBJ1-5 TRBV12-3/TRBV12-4 CASSSSGTPFGPQHF
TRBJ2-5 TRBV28 CASSFRGLEGETQYF
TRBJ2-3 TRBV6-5 CASSYGASTDTQYF
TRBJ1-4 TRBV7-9 CASSPQGVGEKLFF
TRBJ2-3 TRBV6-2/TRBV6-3 CASSPSWDTQYF
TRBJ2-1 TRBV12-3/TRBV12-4 CASSARTGGFNEQFF
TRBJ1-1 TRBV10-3 CAISWDISNTEAFF
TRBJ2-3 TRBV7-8 CASSLQLAGADTQYF
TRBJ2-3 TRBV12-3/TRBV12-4 CASSFIRTGGADTQYF
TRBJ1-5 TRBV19 CASSMFPYSNQPQHF
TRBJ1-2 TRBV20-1 CSARERGGNYGYTF
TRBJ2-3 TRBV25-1 CASSEGGLGTQYF
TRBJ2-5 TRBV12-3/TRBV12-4 CASSQYIEDRVGQETQYF
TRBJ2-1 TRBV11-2 CASSLGGKAGGQFF
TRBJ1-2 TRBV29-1 CSVVGQDYGYTF
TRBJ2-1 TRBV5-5 CASSGGTRIGRDEQFF
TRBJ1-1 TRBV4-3 CASSQGPMNTEAFF
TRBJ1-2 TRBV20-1 CSASGRNVDGYTF
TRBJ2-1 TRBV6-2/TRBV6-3 CASSYSVVAPGLIEQFF
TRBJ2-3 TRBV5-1 CASSLQRARPDTQYF
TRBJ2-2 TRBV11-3 CASSGSTGELFF
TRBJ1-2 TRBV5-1 CASNYEGFSGYTF
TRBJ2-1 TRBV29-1 CSVAGTGVTEQFF
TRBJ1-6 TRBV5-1 CASSLHSTGVDSPLHF
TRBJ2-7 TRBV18 CASSPAAGGNYEQYF
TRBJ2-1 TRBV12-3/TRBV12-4 CASRPKATSGYNEQFF
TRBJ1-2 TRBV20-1 CSARDPGGGPGYGYTF
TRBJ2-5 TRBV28 CASSIGELQETQYF
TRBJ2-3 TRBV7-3 CASSLAMGDTQYF
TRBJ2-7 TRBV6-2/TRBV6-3 CASSSPGLAGTTYEQYF
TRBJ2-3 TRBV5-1 CASSLVGAQDTQYF
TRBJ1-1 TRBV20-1 CSAARGQGEGAFF
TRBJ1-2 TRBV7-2 CASSPGGGQALFYGYTF
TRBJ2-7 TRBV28 CASSLSQGAVNYEQYF
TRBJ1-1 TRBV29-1 CSVERGIMNTEAFF
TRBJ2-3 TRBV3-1 CASSRGVAGGLDTQYF
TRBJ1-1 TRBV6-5 CASSYRDGNTEAFF
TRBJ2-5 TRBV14 CASSRAGQETQYF
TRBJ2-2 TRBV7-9 CASSLSQATNTGELFF